This T cell receptor (beta chain) was sequenced for a study of blood T cell repertoires in COVID-19. About the research overall: Some COVID-19 samples were acute and others convalescent; all came from the United States, Italy and Spain.

Trimming removed 2 bases from V and 2 bases from J, with 16 bases in between. The CDR3 is 16 residues long. Germline CDR1 SGHNT, CDR2 YENEEA. Repertoires were generated with immunoSEQ multiplex PCR, while TCRdb's copy carries only in-frame clones and drops some. The sample holds under 350,000 clones, approximately 83% seen once. This clone was detected only once. The chain links TRBV11-3 to TRBJ2-7, with D tentatively TRBD1 (5 bases). The sample taken for sequencing was PBMCs or T cells enriched from blood (not recorded which). The origin of this receptor is a woman between 35 and 50 years old with acute COVID-19. CDR3 nucleotides: TGTGCCAGCAGCTTAAGTCCCGGCCAGGGCGCCTACGAGCAGTACTTC. It specifies CASSLSPGQGAYEQYF. Drawing the rest from reference TRBV11-3 and TRBJ2-7, the complete variable domain is EAGVVQSPRYKIIEKKQPVAFWCNPISGHNTLYWYLQNLGQGPELLIRYENEEAVDDSQLPKDRFSAERLKGVDSTLKIQPAELGDSAVYLCASSLSPGQGAYEQYFGPGTRLTVT.